This is a list of T cell receptor beta chains from one sample in a study of T cell responses to AZD1222 COVID-19 vaccine. Measured with immunoSEQ multiplex PCR; TCRdb has only the in-frame clones, and not every one. The sample yields some 110,000 clones, approximately 88% seen once. The sample consisted of peripheral blood, taken on day 0 of AZD1222 vaccination. These TCRs come from an adult in good health. CDR3s include the opening cysteine and the closing phenylalanine or tryptophan. The D gene is left open where the match is weak. A row's size may be missing; if present it is once, few, many or a size class.

DNA: TGCGCCAGCAGCAAGCAAACCGGAGTCCCTCTCGCGAACACTGAAGCTTTCTTT
CDR3: CASSKQTGVPLANTEAFF
D: .
J: TRBJ1-1
size: few
V: TRBV5-1

DNA: TGTGCCAGCAGCTTAGCAAGCGGGGGGGTAAATGAGCAGTTCTTC
CDR3: CASSLASGGVNEQFF
D: TRBD2
J: TRBJ2-1
size: once
V: TRBV7-2

DNA: TGTGCCAGCAGCTTAGCACTAGGACAAGTGGACACTGAAGCTTTCTTT
CDR3: CASSLALGQVDTEAFF
D: .
J: TRBJ1-1
size: .
V: TRBV11-2

DNA: TGTGCCAGCAGCCAGAGGAGTAACACTGAAGCTTTCTTT
CDR3: CASSQRSNTEAFF
D: .
J: TRBJ1-1
size: .
V: TRBV7-9

DNA: TGCGCCAGCAGCTTGGAGGGGAATGGCTATGGCTACACCTTC
CDR3: CASSLEGNGYGYTF
D: .
J: TRBJ1-2
size: .
V: TRBV5-1

DNA: TGTGCCAGTAGTAAAGGTCCCGGAAGCTCTGGGGCCAACGTCCTGACTTTC
CDR3: CASSKGPGSSGANVLTF
D: .
J: TRBJ2-6
size: .
V: TRBV19

DNA: TGTGCCAGCAATACTGAACAGGGGTTCCTTGGGTCACCCCTCCACTTT
CDR3: CASNTEQGFLGSPLHF
D: TRBD1
J: TRBJ1-6
size: few
V: TRBV2

DNA: TGTGCCAGCTCATCCCGACAGGCAACCGAAAAACTGTTTTTT
CDR3: CASSSRQATEKLFF
D: .
J: TRBJ1-4
size: .
V: TRBV18

DNA: TGTGCCAGCAGCCTCACACCTAGCAATCAGCCCCAGCATTTT
CDR3: CASSLTPSNQPQHF
D: .
J: TRBJ1-5
size: .
V: TRBV28

DNA: TGTGCCAGCAGCTTACTCCTGACAGGTGGTCAGGACGAGCAGTACTTC
CDR3: CASSLLLTGGQDEQYF
D: .
J: TRBJ2-7
size: .
V: TRBV7-2

DNA: TGTGCCAGCAGTTCCCTTGGAACCCTCCACTTT
CDR3: CASSSLGTLHF
D: .
J: TRBJ1-6
size: .
V: TRBV28

DNA: TGTGCCAGCAGCTTACGGACAGAATTCCCTGAAGCTTTCTTT
CDR3: CASSLRTEFPEAFF
D: .
J: TRBJ1-1
size: once
V: TRBV7-9

DNA: TGCGCCAGCAGCATAAGGACAGGGGGGTGGGAGACCCAGTACTTC
CDR3: CASSIRTGGWETQYF
D: TRBD1
J: TRBJ2-5
size: .
V: TRBV4-1

DNA: TGTGCCAGCAGCGGGGGGACAGGGAGGAGGACTGAAGCTTTCTTT
CDR3: CASSGGTGRRTEAFF
D: TRBD1
J: TRBJ1-1
size: few
V: TRBV5-4

DNA: TGTGCCAGCAGCCAAGAAGACAGGGGTGGCAATCAGCCCCAGCATTTT
CDR3: CASSQEDRGGNQPQHF
D: TRBD1
J: TRBJ1-5
size: .
V: TRBV4-2

DNA: TGTGCCATCAGTATAGGAGGGGCGGGAAACACCGGGGAGCTGTTTTTT
CDR3: CAISIGGAGNTGELFF
D: .
J: TRBJ2-2
size: .
V: TRBV10-3

DNA: TGTGCCAGTACCTCACCAGGGGGAGAAGCTTTCTTT
CDR3: CASTSPGGEAFF
D: TRBD1
J: TRBJ1-1
size: .
V: TRBV19

DNA: TGCGCCAGCAGTGACCCTAGCGGGAGACTGAATGAGCAGTTCTTC
CDR3: CASSDPSGRLNEQFF
D: TRBD2
J: TRBJ2-1
size: .
V: TRBV10-2

DNA: TGCGCCAGCTCCGTTGGGGACGGCGGAGATACGCAGTATTTT
CDR3: CASSVGDGGDTQYF
D: .
J: TRBJ2-3
size: .
V: TRBV5-1

DNA: TGTGCCACCAGTGATCCCGGGACAGGGGTCAATGAGCAGTTCTTC
CDR3: CATSDPGTGVNEQFF
D: TRBD1
J: TRBJ2-1
size: few
V: TRBV24-1

DNA: TGTGCCAGCGCTGCCGGGACTGCTAACAATGAGCAGTTCTTC
CDR3: CASAAGTANNEQFF
D: .
J: TRBJ2-1
size: .
V: TRBV3-1/TRBV3-2

DNA: TGTGCCACAAGACAGAGCTCCTATAATTCACCCCTCCACTTT
CDR3: CATRQSSYNSPLHF
D: .
J: TRBJ1-6
size: .
V: TRBV2

DNA: TGTGCCATCAGTGAGTGGGGGGGGTACAATGAGCAGTTCTTC
CDR3: CAISEWGGYNEQFF
D: TRBD2
J: TRBJ2-1
size: .
V: TRBV10-3

DNA: TGTGCCAGCAGCCCGGGGCCGGGACAGATGAACTATGGCTACACCTTC
CDR3: CASSPGPGQMNYGYTF
D: TRBD1
J: TRBJ1-2
size: .
V: TRBV5-4

DNA: TGTGCCAGCTCACCACCGGACAGGAGAGCTTTCTTT
CDR3: CASSPPDRRAFF
D: TRBD1
J: TRBJ1-1
size: .
V: TRBV18

DNA: TGTGCCAGCAGGGAGACAGACTTGAACACTGAAGCTTTCTTT
CDR3: CASRETDLNTEAFF
D: .
J: TRBJ1-1
size: once
V: TRBV2

DNA: TGTGCCAGCAGAAAACCGGGACCGGGCCTTGACTCACCCCTCCACTTT
CDR3: CASRKPGPGLDSPLHF
D: .
J: TRBJ1-6
size: .
V: TRBV27

DNA: TGTGCCAGCAGCCCCCGAGGGGGGAATTCACCCCTCCACTTT
CDR3: CASSPRGGNSPLHF
D: .
J: TRBJ1-6
size: .
V: TRBV9

DNA: TGTGCCAGCAGCCGATCAACTAGACACAATGAGCAGTTCTTC
CDR3: CASSRSTRHNEQFF
D: .
J: TRBJ2-1
size: .
V: TRBV7-9

DNA: TGTGCCAGCAGTGACACACATGAGGAAAAACTGTTTTTT
CDR3: CASSDTHEEKLFF
D: .
J: TRBJ1-4
size: .
V: TRBV2

DNA: TGTGCCAGTAGTTTGGGCCTGGCGGGGGCAGGCACTGAAGCTTTCTTT
CDR3: CASSLGLAGAGTEAFF
D: .
J: TRBJ1-1
size: .
V: TRBV19

DNA: TGTGCCAGCAGGGGAGACGGGACAGGGACACCTAACTATGGCTACACCTTC
CDR3: CASRGDGTGTPNYGYTF
D: TRBD1
J: TRBJ1-2
size: .
V: TRBV5-4

DNA: TGTGCCAGTAGGGGACTAGCGGGAGCAGATACGCAGTATTTT
CDR3: CASRGLAGADTQYF
D: TRBD2
J: TRBJ2-3
size: .
V: TRBV19

DNA: TGCAGTGCTAGTGAGGGGGTAGGGGACTCCTACGAGCAGTACTTC
CDR3: CSASEGVGDSYEQYF
D: .
J: TRBJ2-7
size: .
V: TRBV20-1

DNA: TGTGCCAGCAGCGCATCCCTTGGAAACACCATATATTTT
CDR3: CASSASLGNTIYF
D: .
J: TRBJ1-3
size: .
V: TRBV12-3/TRBV12-4

DNA: TGTGCCAGCAGACCCGGGCCGGGGAACACTGAAGCTTTCTTT
CDR3: CASRPGPGNTEAFF
D: .
J: TRBJ1-1
size: .
V: TRBV7-6

DNA: TGTGCCAGCAGCTTAGATTCGGGGGCAGGAGCTTTCTTT
CDR3: CASSLDSGAGAFF
D: .
J: TRBJ1-1
size: .
V: TRBV11-3

DNA: TGTGCCAGCAGTAGCGGGACCCAAGAGACCCAGTACTTC
CDR3: CASSSGTQETQYF
D: TRBD2
J: TRBJ2-5
size: .
V: TRBV12-3/TRBV12-4

DNA: TGTGCCAGCAGCTTAAGGGCAGGGTATAACTATGGCTACACCTTC
CDR3: CASSLRAGYNYGYTF
D: .
J: TRBJ1-2
size: .
V: TRBV7-2

DNA: TGTGCCAGCAGCTTACCCATAGGGGGCCCTAGGGCCCCAGATACGCAGTATTTT
CDR3: CASSLPIGGPRAPDTQYF
D: TRBD1
J: TRBJ2-3
size: once
V: TRBV7-8

DNA: TGTGCCAGCAGCGCGGACAGCTCCTACGAGCAGTACTTC
CDR3: CASSADSSYEQYF
D: .
J: TRBJ2-7
size: .
V: TRBV5-4

DNA: TGTGCCAGCAGCCAAGTCCCGACAGGGACTCACTATGGCTACACCTTC
CDR3: CASSQVPTGTHYGYTF
D: TRBD1
J: TRBJ1-2
size: once
V: TRBV3-1/TRBV3-2

DNA: TGTGCCAGCTCACCACGCGTAGCGTCACGCCCGAATGAGCAGTTCTTC
CDR3: CASSPRVASRPNEQFF
D: .
J: TRBJ2-1
size: .
V: TRBV18

DNA: TGTGCCAGTAGCGCCGGGACAGGAGGATCACCCCTCCACTTT
CDR3: CASSAGTGGSPLHF
D: TRBD1
J: TRBJ1-6
size: once
V: TRBV19

DNA: TGTGCCAGTAGTAGTGGGTCTGGGACAGGGGGTCGGCAGCCCCAGCATTTT
CDR3: CASSSGSGTGGRQPQHF
D: TRBD1
J: TRBJ1-5
size: .
V: TRBV19

DNA: TGTGCCAGCAGCGTAGATTCAATTCAAAGGCAGGGTGAGCAGTACTTC
CDR3: CASSVDSIQRQGEQYF
D: .
J: TRBJ2-7
size: .
V: TRBV9

DNA: TGTGCCAGCAGCTTAGCGCTAGCCGATTCACCCCTCCACTTT
CDR3: CASSLALADSPLHF
D: .
J: TRBJ1-6
size: .
V: TRBV7-2

DNA: TGTGCCACCAGCAGAGATCCCGGCAGCAATCAGCCCCAGCATTTT
CDR3: CATSRDPGSNQPQHF
D: .
J: TRBJ1-5
size: once
V: TRBV15

DNA: TGTGCCAGCAAGGGAGGGGGCGCCGGAATCTACAATGAGCAGTTCTTC
CDR3: CASKGGGAGIYNEQFF
D: .
J: TRBJ2-1
size: .
V: TRBV28

DNA: TGTGCCAGTGTGGGGCTTATGAACACTGAAGCTTTCTTT
CDR3: CASVGLMNTEAFF
D: .
J: TRBJ1-1
size: .
V: TRBV2

DNA: TGTGCCAGCAGTTCCGCGGGGGTGGAGGACTACAATGAGCAGTTCTTC
CDR3: CASSSAGVEDYNEQFF
D: TRBD2
J: TRBJ2-1
size: .
V: TRBV28

DNA: TGCGCCAGCAGCCGTACTATGGGACTAGTTTTGGGCAATGAGCAGTTCTTC
CDR3: CASSRTMGLVLGNEQFF
D: TRBD2
J: TRBJ2-1
size: .
V: TRBV4-3

DNA: TGTGCCAGCAGCTTACCCCTCCGTGGGCGGACGAGCTCCTACGAGCAGTACTTC
CDR3: CASSLPLRGRTSSYEQYF
D: .
J: TRBJ2-7
size: few
V: TRBV7-2

DNA: TGTGCCAGCAGCCTGGGACAGGGGGGTACTGAAGCTTTCTTT
CDR3: CASSLGQGGTEAFF
D: TRBD1
J: TRBJ1-1
size: few
V: TRBV3-1/TRBV3-2

DNA: TGCGCCAGCATACGGACATTGGACTTACGGGGGGCCATAACCTCGGGCACCGGGGAGCTGTTTTTT
CDR3: CASIRTLDLRGAITSGTGELFF
D: .
J: TRBJ2-2
size: .
V: TRBV5-1